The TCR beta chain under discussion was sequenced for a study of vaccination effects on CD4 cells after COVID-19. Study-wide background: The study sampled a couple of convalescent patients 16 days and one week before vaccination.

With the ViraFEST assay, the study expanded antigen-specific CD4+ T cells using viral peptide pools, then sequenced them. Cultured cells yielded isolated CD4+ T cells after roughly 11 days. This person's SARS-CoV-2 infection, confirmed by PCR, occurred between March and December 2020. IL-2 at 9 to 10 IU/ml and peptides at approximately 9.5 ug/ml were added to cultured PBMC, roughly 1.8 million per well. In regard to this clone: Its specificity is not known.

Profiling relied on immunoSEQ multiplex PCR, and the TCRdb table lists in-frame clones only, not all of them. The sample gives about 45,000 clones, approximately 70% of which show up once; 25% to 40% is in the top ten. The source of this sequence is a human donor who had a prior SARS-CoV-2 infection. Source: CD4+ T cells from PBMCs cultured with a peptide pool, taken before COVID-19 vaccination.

CDR3 region: CASSRQTGRIYNEQFF. The CDR3 bases are TGCGCCAGCAGCCGTCAGACAGGAAGGATCTACAATGAGCAGTTCTTC. The chain combines TRBV4-3 with TRBJ2-1, with TRBD1 as a possible D gene (6 bases). The CDR3 is 16 amino acids. V lost 4 bases, J lost 3 bases, and 16 bases lay in between. The germline CDR1 and CDR2 sequences are LGHNA and YSLEER.